The 7 T cell receptor beta chains below all came from one sample that was sequenced in a study of post-analysis software for immune sequencing data. General study findings and limits: A handful of TRBV segments were significantly more frequent in patients than in controls. TRBV5-6, TRBV5-1 and TRBV20-1 were among these segments.

These TCRs are of unknown antigen specificity. Unique molecular identifiers had been added to the TCR beta cDNA libraries. MiXCR, applied by TCRdb to the PCR reads, yields one record per CDR3 protein. The data contain around 400,000 distinct CDR3 sequences, approximately 37% of them singletons. The source material was blood. The receptor source for this set is a girl aged 2 to 10 with multiple sclerosis.

This sequence joins TRBV7-9 and TRBJ2-5, with a possible D match to TRBD2 (5 bases). This CDR3 has 14 residues. V lost 3 bases and J lost 4, with 12 bases in between. Germline loops: CDR1 SEHNR, CDR2 FQNEAQ (reference sequence). DNA for the CDR3: TGTGCCAGCAGCTTTGCAGGCGGAGGAGAGACCCAGTACTTC. Protein sequence: CASSFAGGGETQYF. Supplemented by reference TRBV7-9 and TRBJ2-5, the full variable domain reads DTGVSQNPRHKITKRGQNVTFRCDPISEHNRLYWYRQTLGQGPEFLTYFQNEAQLEKSRLLSDRFSAERPKGSFSTLEIQRTEQGDSAMYLCASSFAGGGETQYFGPGTRLLVL.

This clonotype was seen many times. The chain uses TRBV29-1 and TRBJ2-1; D gene ambiguous. Trimming stripped 7 bases from V and 1 base from J, with 11 bases between. The germline CDR1 and CDR2 sequences are SQVTM and ANQGSEA. This CDR3 comprises 13 residues. CDR3: CSGLKGSYNEQFF. DNA for the CDR3: TGCAGCGGTCTGAAGGGTTCCTACAATGAGCAGTTCTTC.

V is TRBV6-5 and J is TRBJ1-2; no definite D call. Between the trimmed V and J ends, which lost 0 bases and 8 bases, there was a span of 16 bases. Germline V gene lookup returns CDR1 MNHEY and CDR2 SVGAGI. The CDR3 is 15 amino acids. The CDR3 is CASSYSKVMLWGYTF. The CDR3 bases are TGTGCCAGCAGTTACTCGAAAGTGATGCTCTGGGGCTACACCTTC.

The CDR3 is CASSLGFGMDLMTSSYNEQFF. As DNA, the CDR3 is TGTGCCAGCAGCTTAGGTTTTGGGATGGACTTAATGACGAGCTCCTACAATGAGCAGTTCTTC. V is TRBV11-2 and J is TRBJ2-1; a weak D match, TRBD2 (5 bases). The CDR3 is made up of 21 amino acids. The V gene lost 1 base and the J gene lost 0 bases, with 25 bases spanning the gap. Germline V CDR1 and CDR2: SGHAT, FQNNGV.

Comment on this clonotype: The junction departs from germline at one end; a sequencing error may be responsible. The V and J genes are TRBV5-1 and TRBJ2-5; D remains ambiguous. The CDR3 runs to 14 residues. Germline loops: CDR1 SGHRS, CDR2 YFSETQ. The CDR3, as DNA: TGCGCCAGCAGGGAACAAGCTACGCAAGAGGCCCAGTACTTC. This translates into CASREQATQEAQYF.

The chain is built from TRBV5-6 and TRBJ2-1; TRBD1 matches 8 bases. Trimming cost V 0 bases and J 2 bases; bases outside gene matches: 4. Germline V gives CDR1 SGHDT, CDR2 YYEEEE. The CDR3 spans 16 residues. This CDR3 is CASSLVWTGTYNEQFF. CDR3 bases: TGTGCCAGCAGCTTGGTCTGGACAGGGACCTACAATGAGCAGTTCTTC.

The chain combines TRBV18 with TRBJ1-3; 10 bases line up with TRBD1. Germline values: CDR1 KGHSH, CDR2 LQKENI. The CDR3 consists of 18 residues. The V gene end was trimmed by 6 bases and the J gene end by 0 bases; junction bases not matched to a gene: 11. The CDR3 region has the DNA TGTGCCAGCTCTCCCGGGACAGGGGCGACAGGCTCTGGAAACACCATATATTTT. This gives the protein CASSPGTGATGSGNTIYF.